This T cell receptor (beta chain) was sequenced in a study of shared clonotypes between healthy human individuals. The germline V gene encodes CDR1 SGHVS and CDR2 FNYEAQ. V gave up 1 base and J gave up 5 bases, with 8 bases separating them. The CDR3 loop spans 14 amino acids. Libraries were prepared by immunoSEQ multiplex PCR; TCRdb keeps only in-frame clonotypes and omits some of them. Seen here are 1.5 million to 2.5 million clones, about 95% observed once, and the top ten hold more than 0.95%. Naive CD8 cells, CD45RO-negative and positively selected for CCR7, excluded terminally differentiated effector memory CD45RA+ cells.

The source is a man between 18 and 29 years old in good health. The chain has TRBV7-6 and TRBJ2-2; tentatively, D is TRBD2 (6 bases). The sample consisted of naive CD8+ T cells sorted from blood. CDR3 residues: CASSLEAGTGELFF. CDR3 bases: TGTGCCAGCAGCTTAGAGGCGGGAACCGGGGAGCTGTTTTTT.